The table lists the clone carrying this T cell receptor (beta chain) with many counts. Its antigen is not identified. HTBI primers from iRepertoire and Arm-PCR of CDR3 regions yielded the TCR beta libraries. TCRdb reprocessed the multiplex PCR reads with MiXCR, giving one entry per CDR3 protein. This table holds about 560,000 distinct CDR3 sequences, 15% to 20% found once. The CDR3 extends over 14 amino acids. The junction had 4 bases not matched to a gene; V was cut back by 1 base and J by 10 bases. This entry belongs to a study of regulatory T cells in long-lasting Graves disease. Study observations and caveats: Patients whose Graves' disease persisted exhibited lower TCR diversity than those newly diagnosed. Favored gene segments in persistent disease were TRBV28, TRBJ1-2 and TRBJ2-5.

Time point noted: newly diagnosed GD, antithyroid drugs for less than 3 months. Extracted PBMC RNA gave rise to the TCR library. This same sample was also taken into another study, of T cells in Graves' hyperthyroidism and ophthalmopathy. From that paper: Not enrolled were patients with uncontrolled infection, other autoimmune disease, pregnancy or lactation.

J is TRBJ2-1 and V is TRBV12-3 or TRBV12-4; 10 nucleotides line up with TRBD2. The clonotype comes from a man between 18 and 29 years old with Graves disease. Sequencing was performed on peripheral blood mononuclear cells (PBMCs), taken at new diagnosis, from a patient treated with antithyroid drugs. The CDR3, as DNA: TGTGCCAGCAGTTTAGAAGCGGGAGGGCGGGAGCAGTTCTTC. Its translation: CASSLEAGGREQFF.